This TCR beta chain is drawn from a study of human T cells and chemical hapten exposure. Study-level information: Patients, largely female, had alopecia areata, totalis or universalis.

TCRdb reprocessed the RACE reads with MiXCR, giving one entry per CDR3 protein. The sample contains roughly 62,000 distinct CDR3 sequences, around 12% of which appear only once. V was trimmed by 0 bases and J by 4 bases, leaving 15 bases between them. Germline assignment: CDR1 LGHNA and CDR2 YNFKEQ. The CDR3 is 16 amino acids. Time point described: patch test 3, about 24 weeks after DPC sensitization. This sample's treatment: therapeutic diphenylcyclopropenone sensitization with weekly scalp DPC. The chain carries TRBV4-2 and TRBJ1-2; perhaps TRBD1 as D (6 bases). Sequenced here: whole blood, sampled in connection with sensitization to the hapten diphenylcyclopropenone (DPC). The origin of this receptor is a man younger than 40 with alopecia areata. Some clones in this sample may be carry-over from other donors' samples. The CDR3 coding sequence is TGTGCCAGCAGCCAAGAGGGGACACCAGGTGGCTATGGCTACACCTTC. It specifies CASSQEGTPGGYGYTF.